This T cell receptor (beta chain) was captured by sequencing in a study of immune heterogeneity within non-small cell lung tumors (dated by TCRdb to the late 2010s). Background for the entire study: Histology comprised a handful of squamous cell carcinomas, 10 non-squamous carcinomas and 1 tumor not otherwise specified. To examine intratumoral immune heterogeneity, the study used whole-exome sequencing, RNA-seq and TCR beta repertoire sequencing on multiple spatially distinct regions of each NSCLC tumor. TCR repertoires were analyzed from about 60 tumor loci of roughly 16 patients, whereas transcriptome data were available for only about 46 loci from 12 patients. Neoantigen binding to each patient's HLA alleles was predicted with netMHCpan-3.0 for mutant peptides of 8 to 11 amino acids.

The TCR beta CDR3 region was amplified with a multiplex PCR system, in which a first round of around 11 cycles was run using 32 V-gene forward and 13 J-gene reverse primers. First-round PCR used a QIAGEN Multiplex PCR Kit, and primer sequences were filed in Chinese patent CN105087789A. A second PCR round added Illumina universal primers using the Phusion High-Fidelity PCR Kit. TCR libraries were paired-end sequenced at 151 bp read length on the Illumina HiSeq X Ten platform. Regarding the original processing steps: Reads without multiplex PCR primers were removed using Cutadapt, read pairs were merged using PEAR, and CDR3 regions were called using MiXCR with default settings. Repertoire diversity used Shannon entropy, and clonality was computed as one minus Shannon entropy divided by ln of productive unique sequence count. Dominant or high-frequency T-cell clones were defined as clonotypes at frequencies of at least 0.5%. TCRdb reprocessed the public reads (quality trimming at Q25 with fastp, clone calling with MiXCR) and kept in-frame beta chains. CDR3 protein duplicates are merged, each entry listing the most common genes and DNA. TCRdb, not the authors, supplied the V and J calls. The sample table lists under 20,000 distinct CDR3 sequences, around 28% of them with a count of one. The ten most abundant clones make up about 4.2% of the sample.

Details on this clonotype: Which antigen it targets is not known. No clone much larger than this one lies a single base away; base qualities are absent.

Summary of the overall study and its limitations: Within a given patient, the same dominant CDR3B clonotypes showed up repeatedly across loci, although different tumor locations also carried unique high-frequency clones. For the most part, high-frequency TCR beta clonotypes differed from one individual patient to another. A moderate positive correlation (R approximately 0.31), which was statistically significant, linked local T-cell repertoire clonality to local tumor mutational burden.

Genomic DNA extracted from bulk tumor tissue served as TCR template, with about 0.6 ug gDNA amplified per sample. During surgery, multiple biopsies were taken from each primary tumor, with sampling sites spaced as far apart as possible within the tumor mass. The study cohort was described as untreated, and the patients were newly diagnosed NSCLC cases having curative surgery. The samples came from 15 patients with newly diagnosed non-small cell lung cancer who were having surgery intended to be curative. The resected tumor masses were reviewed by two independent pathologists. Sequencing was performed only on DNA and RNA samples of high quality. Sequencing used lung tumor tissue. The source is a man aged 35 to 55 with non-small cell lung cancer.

DNA sequence: TGCAGTGCTAAGAGGGGCCAAGATACGCAGTATTTT. Its protein is CSAKRGQDTQYF. Recombination connected TRBV20-1 to TRBJ2-3; the D gene may be TRBD1 or TRBD2, since each aligns over 5 bases. V loses 4 bases of germline sequence and J loses 5 bases, and the interval between the two ends is 10 bases. Counted from cysteine to phenylalanine, this CDR3 has 12 amino acids. Here the CDR3 DNA is all that survives: 36 bases in frame from base 1. Per the germline V gene (reference sequence), DFQATT is the CDR1 and SNEGSKA is the CDR2.